These 2 T cell receptor beta chains were sequenced from one sample in a study of human T cells and chemical hapten exposure. The treatment is: therapeutic diphenylcyclopropenone sensitization with weekly scalp DPC. Library preparation tagged each individual cDNA molecule with a unique molecular identifier. TCRdb re-derived calls from the reads in MiXCR, one entry per CDR3 protein. The sample records around 800 distinct CDR3 sequences, roughly half being singletons. This specimen consisted of whole blood, obtained before DPC sensitization or 2, 6, or about 24 weeks after (not recorded which). These receptors came from an adult with alopecia areata. Some clones in this sample may be carry-over from other donors' samples. This table probably holds off-target reads from a library built for another chain.

The chain couples TRBV29-1 to TRBJ2-7; the D call may be TRBD1 or TRBD2 (5 bases each). CDR3 size: 11 residues. Germline CDR1 is SQVTM and CDR2 is ANQGSEA. V lost 7 bases to trimming and J lost 5 bases, with 12 bases between them. CDR3 coding DNA: TGCAGCGGCGTCCGGGACCACGAGCAGTACTTC. The encoded protein is CSGVRDHEQYF.

The V and J genes are TRBV7-3 and TRBJ2-6, with D perhaps TRBD2 (5 bases). V was trimmed by 5 bases and J by 2 bases, leaving 13 bases between them. The germline gives CDR1 SGHTA, CDR2 FQGTGA. This CDR3 contains 16 residues. The CDR3 loop reads CASSPRRGTGANVLTF. As DNA, the CDR3 is TGTGCCAGCAGCCCACGCCGGGGAACTGGGGCCAACGTCCTGACTTTC.